The 20 T cell receptor beta chains below all came from one sample that was sequenced in a study of blood T cell repertoires in COVID-19. Sequencing was performed with immunoSEQ multiplex PCR; in TCRdb, only in-frame clones are kept and a portion is missing. The sample lists about 140,000 clones; roughly 89% were seen once. The sequenced sample consisted of peripheral blood. All receptors come from a woman aged 40 to 50 with acute or convalescent COVID-19.

V gene TRBV7-9 combines with J gene TRBJ1-4; D uncertain. V dropped 1 base and J dropped 0 bases, with 9 bases sitting between them. Germline values: CDR1 SEHNR, CDR2 FQNEAQ (reference sequence). CDR3 length: 16 amino acids. The CDR3 region is CASSLVAVATNEKLFF. CDR3 coding DNA: TGTGCCAGCAGCTTAGTGGCAGTCGCAACTAATGAAAAACTGTTTTTT.

The chain carries TRBV6-5 and TRBJ1-1; 7 nucleotides match TRBD1. Germline CDR1 and CDR2: MNHEY and SVGAGI. The ends lost 11 bases at V and 11 bases at J; junction bases unmatched: 11. The CDR3 contains 11 residues. The DNA for the CDR3 is TGTGCCGTGGGGGACAGCGTGCATGCTTTCTTT. It specifies CAVGDSVHAFF.

The chain carries TRBV5-4 and TRBJ2-7; no firm D call. CDR3 length: 12 residues. Germline loops: CDR1 SGHNT, CDR2 YYREEE (reference sequence). The V end lost 0 bases, the J end lost 5 bases, and 6 bases lay between the germline ends. The CDR3 sequence: CASSLGANEQYF. DNA of the CDR3: TGTGCCAGCAGCTTGGGGGCCAACGAGCAGTACTTC.

The chain recombines TRBV18 with TRBJ2-7; TRBD1 agrees at 8 bases. The J segment lost 7 bases and the V segment lost 4 bases, leaving 3 bases of the junction unmatched. CDR3 size: 12 residues. Germline values: CDR1 KGHSH, CDR2 LQKENI. CDR3 sequence reads: CASSQRTGEQYF. The DNA for the CDR3 is TGTGCCAGCTCACAACGGACAGGGGAGCAGTACTTC.

A few counts support this clone. CDR3 nucleotides: TGTGCCAGCAGCCTCGGGGGGGCAGGCGGGAATGAGCAGTTCTTC. Its translation is CASSLGGAGGNEQFF. The chain employs TRBV7-2 and TRBJ2-1; 8 nucleotides line up with TRBD2. V shed 5 bases and J 7 bases; nucleotides not matched to a gene: 10. Germline V lookup: CDR1 SGHTA, CDR2 FQGNSA. This CDR3 has 15 amino acids.

V and J are TRBV4-3 and TRBJ1-4; 8 bases line up with TRBD1. The ends lost 1 base at V and 11 bases at J; junction bases unmatched: 6. Per the germline V gene, CDR1 is LGHNA and CDR2 is YSLEER. This CDR3 is 14 amino acids long. The CDR3 is CASSQALGQAKLFF. DNA for the CDR3: TGCGCCAGCAGCCAAGCACTGGGACAGGCCAAACTGTTTTTT.

This chain joins TRBV7-2 and TRBJ1-5; TRBD1 might be the D (6 bases). CDR3 length: 15 residues. Germline V gene data show CDR1 as SGHTA and CDR2 as FQGNSA. V was cut by 4 bases and J by 9 bases, with 19 bases left in between. CDR3 sequence: CASSSQDSSSGPQHF. DNA of the CDR3: TGTGCCAGCAGCTCGCAGGACAGTTCGAGCGGGCCCCAGCATTTT.

J is TRBJ2-3 and V is TRBV6-5, with 7 positions matching TRBD1. V trimming: 6 bases; J trimming: 3 bases; junction bases outside the gene matches: 6. The germline V gene encodes CDR1 MNHEY and CDR2 SVGAGI. The CDR3 runs to 14 residues. CDR3: CASRPTGVTDTQYF. Here the CDR3 DNA reads TGTGCCAGCAGACCTACAGGGGTGACAGATACGCAGTATTTT.

This chain joins TRBV28 and TRBJ1-2, with 7 nucleotides matching TRBD1. The CDR3 covers 16 residues. The junction had 17 bases not matched to a gene; V was cut back by 5 bases and J by 8 bases. Per germline, CDR1 MDHEN and CDR2 SYDVKM. CDR3 amino acids: CASSPKATGWGYGYTF. CDR3 nucleotide sequence: TGTGCCAGCAGTCCCAAGGCGACAGGGTGGGGCTACGGCTACACCTTC.

The chain joins TRBV7-8 to TRBJ1-5; D is possibly TRBD1 (6 bases). Trimming cost V 5 bases and J 4 bases, with 18 bases left between them. CDR1 is SGHVS, CDR2 FQNEAQ, per germline. The CDR3 extends over 16 amino acids. CDR3 nucleotide sequence: TGTGCCAGCAGCCCGAACGCTTGGACAGTTAATCAGCCCCAGCATTTT. This gives the protein CASSPNAWTVNQPQHF.

The chain is built from TRBV10-3 and TRBJ2-1; a possible D gene is TRBD1 (6 bases). The germline CDR1 and CDR2 sequences are ENHRY and SYGVKD. This CDR3 contains 14 residues. Trimming took 6 bases from V and 0 from J, leaving 9 bases between them. DNA of the CDR3: TGTGCCATCAGGGACAGCGACTCCTACAATGAGCAGTTCTTC. Translated, it gives CAIRDSDSYNEQFF.

This chain's CDR3 is CASSSRGRGNYEQYF. As DNA, the CDR3 is TGTGCCAGCAGCTCTAGGGGCAGGGGGAACTACGAGCAGTACTTC. This chain uses TRBV27 with TRBJ2-7; 7 nucleotides match TRBD1. CDR1 is MNHEY, CDR2 SMNVEV, per germline (reference sequence). This CDR3 contains 15 residues. The trim removed 6 bases at V and 3 bases at J, leaving 11 bases unmatched.

The chain couples TRBV2 to TRBJ1-3; 9 positions agree with TRBD1. The J segment lost 8 bases and the V segment lost 7 bases, leaving 6 bases of the junction unmatched. The CDR3 length is 13 residues. CDR1 is SNHLY, CDR2 FYNNEI, per germline. CDR3 loop: CASTLDRGDTIYF. The CDR3 bases are TGTGCCAGCACCCTCGACAGGGGGGACACCATATATTTT.

The chain uses TRBV5-1 and TRBJ1-1, with 8 bases matching TRBD1. V lost 4 bases and J lost 1; bases outside the gene matches: 0. The germline V gene has CDR1 SGHRS and CDR2 YFSETQ. This CDR3 has 13 residues. The CDR3 spells CASSTGGNTEAFF. The CDR3 DNA sequence: TGCGCCAGCAGCACAGGGGGGAACACTGAAGCTTTCTTT.

This clone was found once. This chain connects TRBV6-5 to TRBJ1-4; the D is unclear. Germline V gene sequence: CDR1 MNHEY, CDR2 SVGAGI. The length of the CDR3 is 13 residues. With 5 bases removed from V and 6 bases from J, the gap between germline ends came to 10 bases. As DNA, the CDR3 is TGTGCCAGCAGTCAGGCCGTGTATGAAAAACTGTTTTTT. It yields the protein CASSQAVYEKLFF.

The chain couples TRBV19 to TRBJ1-4; 7 nucleotides match TRBD1. Germline assignment: CDR1 LNHDA and CDR2 SQIVND (reference sequence). The CDR3 extends over 16 amino acids. J was trimmed by 8 bases and V by 3 bases; bases with no gene match: 12. The CDR3 spells CASSMGAGQASEKLFF. The CDR3 DNA sequence: TGTGCCAGTAGTATGGGTGCCGGACAGGCTTCCGAAAAACTGTTTTTT.

This chain connects TRBV9 to TRBJ1-2; 7 bases map to TRBD1. This CDR3 has 15 residues. The junction had 9 bases not matched to a gene; V was cut back by 3 bases and J by 4 bases. Per the germline V gene, CDR1 is SGDLS and CDR2 is YYNGEE. The CDR3 DNA follows: TGTGCCAGCAGCGAGAGTACAGGGGTTGGCTATGGCTACACCTTC. Residues: CASSESTGVGYGYTF.

The table lists this clone with a count of one. The chain employs TRBV27 and TRBJ1-1; no clear D. Trimming left V 2 bases short and J 2 bases short, with 9 bases between. CDR3 length equals 14 residues. CDR1 is MNHEY, CDR2 SMNVEV, per germline (reference sequence). The CDR3 sequence is CASSLIAGNTEAFF. DNA for the CDR3: TGTGCCAGCAGTTTAATAGCCGGAAACACTGAAGCTTTCTTT.

The rearrangement uses TRBV20-1 and TRBJ1-1, with a tentative D call TRBD1 (5 bases). The V gene's germline CDR1 is DFQATT and CDR2 SNEGSKA (reference sequence). The CDR3 consists of 11 residues. Trimming removed 2 bases from V and 6 bases from J, with 7 bases in between. The CDR3 sequence is CSARSGPEAFF. The DNA for the CDR3 is TGCAGTGCTAGATCAGGGCCTGAAGCTTTCTTT.

V and J are TRBV24-1 and TRBJ2-2, with a tentative D call TRBD1 (6 bases). The germline CDR1 and CDR2 sequences are KGHDR and SFDVKD. The length of the CDR3 is 15 residues. The ends were cut back, 3 bases at V and 5 bases at J, with 12 bases in the middle. This CDR3 is CATSDGHRDTGELFF. For the CDR3, the DNA is TGTGCCACCAGTGATGGACACAGGGATACCGGGGAGCTGTTTTTT.